The 24 T cell receptor beta chains in this list originate from one sample, sequenced in a study of human T cells and chemical hapten exposure. Documented time point: patch test 1, 2 weeks after DPC sensitization. As for treatment: therapeutic diphenylcyclopropenone sensitization with weekly scalp DPC. One entry per CDR3 protein results from TCRdb running MiXCR on the RACE reads. This table holds 180,000 or so distinct CDR3 sequences, about a fifth found once. The sequencing used whole blood, collected in connection with sensitization to the hapten diphenylcyclopropenone (DPC). The receptors come from a woman aged 50 to 60 with alopecia areata. Some clones in this sample may be carry-over from other donors' samples.

In DNA, the CDR3 is TGCAGCGTTGGGTCTAGCGGGATCGGGCAGTACTTC. Protein sequence: CSVGSSGIGQYF. The chain joins TRBV29-1 to TRBJ2-7, with TRBD2 identical over 9 bases. In germline, CDR1 is SQVTM, CDR2 ANQGSEA. The CDR3 is made up of 12 amino acids. The V and J ends lost 4 bases and 9 bases, in that order; junction bases with no gene match: 7.

This clonotype was counted a few times. The J gene is TRBJ2-1, the V gene TRBV2; TRBD2 matches 8 bases. The V gene end was trimmed by 6 bases and the J gene end by 5 bases; junction bases not matched to a gene: 6. There are 14 residues in the CDR3. Germline V gives CDR1 SNHLY, CDR2 FYNNEI. This CDR3 reads CASRAGVRHNEQFF. CDR3 coding DNA: TGTGCCAGCAGAGCGGGAGTTCGACACAATGAGCAGTTCTTC.

The rearrangement joins TRBV2 to TRBJ2-2; D perhaps matches TRBD2 (5 bases). The CDR3 runs to 12 residues. The V end was cut by 11 bases, the J end by 6 bases, with 13 bases between. Germline V lookup: CDR1 SNHLY, CDR2 FYNNEI. The CDR3 DNA is TGTGCCTTGTTTGCGAGGGCCGGGGAGCTGTTTTTT. Translating it yields CALFARAGELFF.

The chain links TRBV6-1 to TRBJ2-2; 12 nucleotides match TRBD2. This CDR3 comprises 19 residues. The germline gives CDR1 MNHNS, CDR2 SASEGT. With 4 bases clipped from V and 4 bases from J, the junction kept 13 bases outside the gene matches. The DNA of the CDR3 is TGTGCCAGCAGTGTACTTTTGATCGGACTAGCGGGATCCACCGGGGAGCTGTTTTTT. It specifies CASSVLLIGLAGSTGELFF.

This clonotype was seen a few times. This chain joins TRBV10-3 and TRBJ2-4, with D perhaps assigned TRBD1 or TRBD2 (5 bases each). The ends were cut back, 4 bases at V and 7 bases at J, with 14 bases in the middle. CDR3 length: 14 residues. CDR1 and CDR2 from the germline V gene are ENHRY and SYGVKD. CDR3 amino acids: CAISGGTSRNIQYF. In nucleotides, the CDR3 is TGTGCCATCAGTGGTGGGACGAGTCGGAACATTCAGTACTTC.

This clonotype was detected only a few times. This sequence joins TRBV6-2 or TRBV6-3 and TRBJ2-4; D not certain. Germline CDR1 MNHEY, CDR2 SVGEGT. V lost 7 bases and J lost 0, with 10 bases in between. The CDR3 has 14 residues. The CDR3 DNA sequence: TGTGCCAGCACTGATGGCCTAGCCAAAAACATTCAGTACTTC. Amino acids: CASTDGLAKNIQYF.

This clonotype has more than one count but fewer than ten. V is TRBV29-1 and J is TRBJ2-1; D unresolved. The CDR3 has 12 amino acids. Germline loops: CDR1 SQVTM, CDR2 ANQGSEA. The V gene lost 5 bases and the J gene lost 8 bases, with 13 bases spanning the gap. CDR3 amino acids: CSVLPGVDEQFF. In nucleotides, the CDR3 is TGCAGCGTTCTTCCTGGAGTTGATGAGCAGTTCTTC.

This clonotype was seen only a few times. In nucleotides, the CDR3 is TGTGCCAGCAGCTCGGCGAGTGGCTATGGCTACACCTTC. This sequence encodes CASSSASGYGYTF. This sequence joins TRBV7-8 and TRBJ1-2; D gene uncertain. Germline assignment: CDR1 SGHVS and CDR2 FQNEAQ. The ends were cut back, 4 bases at V and 4 bases at J, with 10 bases in the middle. The length of the CDR3 is 13 residues.

DNA for the CDR3: TGTGCCAGCAGGACCGGGACAGGGGACTACGAGCAGTACTTC. This translates into CASRTGTGDYEQYF. The V call is TRBV2, the J call TRBJ2-7; 10 bases line up with TRBD1. The length of the CDR3 is 14 residues. Unmatched junction bases numbered 5, after V lost 6 bases and J lost 3 bases. Germline-derived CDR1 and CDR2 are SNHLY and FYNNEI.

This clonotype was picked up a small number of times. The chain uses TRBV10-3 and TRBJ2-7, with 7 positions matching TRBD1. The CDR3 runs to 14 residues. Germline CDR1 is ENHRY and CDR2 is SYGVKD. Germline trimming cut 10 bases from V and 0 bases from J; bases unmatched to any gene: 9. The CDR3 protein is CATLSRGTSYEQYF. Written as DNA, the CDR3 is TGTGCCACCCTCTCCAGGGGGACCTCCTACGAGCAGTACTTC.

The chain has TRBV14 and TRBJ2-1; the D gene is possibly TRBD1 (6 bases). Trimming removed 4 bases from V and 4 bases from J, with 8 bases in between. Germline CDR1 reads SGHDN; CDR2 reads FVKESK. The CDR3 contains 13 residues. The CDR3 region is CASSPTGYNEQFF. The CDR3 coding sequence is TGTGCCAGCAGCCCCACAGGGTACAATGAGCAGTTCTTC.

V and J are TRBV6-2 or TRBV6-3 and TRBJ1-1; D is ambiguous. Trimming stripped 6 bases from V and 1 base from J, with 9 bases between. Germline V gives CDR1 MNHEY, CDR2 SVGEGT. CDR3 length equals 13 residues. The CDR3 bases are TGTGCCAGCAGACGGACCCAGAACACTGAAGCTTTCTTT. Translating gives CASRRTQNTEAFF.

In its sample, this clonotype was seen a few times. The chain employs TRBV19 and TRBJ1-5; perhaps TRBD1 as D (6 bases). CDR1 LNHDA and CDR2 SQIVND come from the germline V gene (reference sequence). Trimming took 0 bases from V and 7 from J, leaving 16 bases between them. The CDR3 loop spans 16 amino acids. CDR3 sequence (DNA): TGTGCCAGTAGTATAGATCTGTACAGGGTGGAACAGCCCCAGCATTTT. As protein: CASSIDLYRVEQPQHF.

There are a few counts of this clonotype. J is TRBJ2-1 and V is TRBV29-1; D is tentatively TRBD1 or TRBD2 (5 bases each). Germline CDR1 SQVTM, CDR2 ANQGSEA. The V end was cut by 1 base, the J end by 9 bases, with 7 bases between. The CDR3 has 11 amino acids. The CDR3, as DNA: TGCAGCGTTGAAGGTGGGGGTGAGCAGTTCTTC. It specifies CSVEGGGEQFF.

The chain combines TRBV18 with TRBJ2-3; TRBD2 matches 12 bases. Unmatched junction bases numbered 8, after V lost 3 bases and J lost 7 bases. The CDR3 runs to 16 residues. Germline CDR1 is KGHSH and CDR2 is LQKENI. CDR3 in amino acids: CASSPRTSGTSHTQYF. CDR3 nucleotides: TGTGCCAGCTCACCCCGGACTAGCGGGACCTCCCATACGCAGTATTTT.

The chain links TRBV9 to TRBJ2-2; 7 positions match TRBD1. J lost 4 bases, V lost 3 bases, and 6 bases had no gene match. The CDR3 consists of 15 residues. Germline V gene sequence: CDR1 SGDLS, CDR2 YYNGEE. Written as DNA, the CDR3 is TGTGCCAGCAGCGGACAAGGGACAGTCACCGGGGAGCTGTTTTTT. This encodes CASSGQGTVTGELFF.

This clonotype was detected only a few times. The rearrangement links TRBV3-1 to TRBJ1-5; unclear D gene. Germline CDR1 is LGHDT and CDR2 is YNNKEL (reference sequence). The V and J ends lost 1 base and 8 bases respectively, with 12 bases between them. CDR3 length: 14 residues. Written as DNA, the CDR3 is TGTGCCAGCAGCCAAGTTCTACTTATGAAGCCCCAGCATTTT. Protein: CASSQVLLMKPQHF.

This sequence joins TRBV6-2 or TRBV6-3 and TRBJ2-7; TRBD2 matches 7 bases. The CDR3 is 14 amino acids. V shed 2 bases and J 3 bases; nucleotides not matched to a gene: 4. The V gene's germline CDR1 is MNHEY and CDR2 SVGEGT. CDR3 DNA sequence: TGTGCCAGCAGTTACCTTGGACTAGTCTACGAGCAGTACTTC. It encodes CASSYLGLVYEQYF.

The chain joins TRBV27 to TRBJ1-2, with 9 bases lining up with TRBD1. Per the germline V gene, CDR1 is MNHEY and CDR2 is SMNVEV (reference sequence). This CDR3 comprises 14 residues. The junction had 6 bases not matched to a gene; V was cut back by 6 bases and J by 4 bases. The CDR3: CASRDTGGAYGYTF. The CDR3 DNA sequence: TGTGCCAGCAGGGATACAGGGGGCGCCTATGGCTACACCTTC.

The chain recombines TRBV20-1 with TRBJ2-7; tentative D call: TRBD2 (6 bases). Trimming removed 4 bases from V and 1 base from J, with 14 bases in between. In germline, CDR1 is DFQATT, CDR2 SNEGSKA (reference sequence). The CDR3 is made up of 14 amino acids. The CDR3 region is CSATLGTGSYEQYF. The CDR3, as DNA: TGCAGTGCTACCTTAGGGACTGGTTCCTACGAGCAGTACTTC.

CDR3 DNA sequence: TGCAGTGCTAGGGCCTTCGGGACAGAGTACGAGCAGTACTTC. Translated, it gives CSARAFGTEYEQYF. This chain joins TRBV20-1 and TRBJ2-7, with 7 bases fitting TRBD1. From germline, CDR1 is DFQATT and CDR2 SNEGSKA (reference sequence). The CDR3 spans 14 residues. J lost 4 bases, V lost 3 bases, and 9 bases had no gene match.

This chain links TRBV21-1 with TRBJ1-1. TRBV21-1 is a pseudogene. The CDR3 is 13 amino acids. The CDR3 loop is CASSGRGGTEAFF. CDR3 DNA: TGTGCCAGCAGTGGGAGGGGAGGCACTGAAGCTTTCTTT.

This clonotype was seen a handful of times. The V gene is TRBV20-1, the J gene TRBJ1-4, with D perhaps TRBD1 (5 bases). Trimming removed 0 bases at V and 6 bases at J, with 14 bases between. This CDR3 is built from 15 residues. Germline V CDR1 and CDR2: DFQATT, SNEGSKA (reference sequence). Written as DNA, the CDR3 is TGCAGTGCTAGAGATATTCGTCAGGGCGATGAAAAACTGTTTTTT. Encoded protein: CSARDIRQGDEKLFF.

This rearrangement joins TRBV27 to TRBJ2-3; D perhaps matches TRBD2 (6 bases). Germline-derived CDR1 and CDR2 are MNHEY and SMNVEV (reference sequence). Trimming took off 6 bases at V and 2 bases at J, with 9 bases between the two ends. This CDR3 has 13 residues. CDR3 sequence (DNA): TGTGCCAGCAGGCTAGCGTCCACAGATACGCAGTATTTT. Translating gives CASRLASTDTQYF.